Following are 7 T cell receptor beta chains from one sample sequenced in a study of regulatory T cells in long-lasting Graves disease. Arm-PCR of CDR3 regions with iRepertoire HTBI primers generated TCR beta libraries. Using its own MiXCR run on the multiplex PCR reads, TCRdb lists one record per CDR3 protein. The sample has approximately 350,000 distinct CDR3 sequences, 12% seen once. Time point denoted: newly diagnosed GD, antithyroid drugs for less than 3 months. Extracted PBMC RNA gave rise to the TCR library. These same data were also listed under a study on T cells in Graves' hyperthyroidism and ophthalmopathy.

The sequencing used peripheral blood mononuclear cells (PBMCs), collected at new diagnosis, from a patient treated with antithyroid drugs. The source is a woman younger than 30 with Graves disease.

At least ten counts were recorded for this clonotype. The chain carries TRBV3-1 and TRBJ2-7; D uncertain. Trimming removed 3 bases from V and 3 bases from J, with 3 bases in between. The length of the CDR3 is 11 residues. The germline V gene has CDR1 LGHDT and CDR2 YNNKEL (reference sequence). DNA of the CDR3: TGTGCCAGCAGCCATATCTACGAGCAGTACTTC. Translated: CASSHIYEQYF.

This clonotype was seen at least ten times. This chain uses TRBV27 with TRBJ2-2; 11 positions match TRBD2. This CDR3 has 17 amino acids. V lost 2 bases to trimming and J lost 6 bases; unmatched junction nucleotides: 8. CDR1 and CDR2 (germline): MNHEY, SMNVEV (reference sequence). Here the CDR3 DNA reads TGTGCCAGCAGTTTAAAAACTAGCGGGAGATTTTCCGGGGAGCTGTTTTTT. Protein sequence: CASSLKTSGRFSGELFF.

This clonotype was counted many times. The CDR3 DNA reads as TGCAGTGCTCCCCATTGGGCTAGCCACTACACCGGGGAGCTGTTTTTT. Translated, it gives CSAPHWASHYTGELFF. The chain employs TRBV20-1 and TRBJ2-2, with D possibly being TRBD2 (5 bases). The CDR3 runs 16 residues. CDR1 is DFQATT and CDR2 is SNEGSKA in the germline V gene (reference sequence). V lost 5 bases to trimming and J lost 3 bases, with 19 bases between them.

This clonotype was counted at least ten times. The chain couples TRBV28 to TRBJ2-7, with a possible D match to TRBD1 (6 bases). Germline V gives CDR1 MDHEN, CDR2 SYDVKM. This CDR3 contains 13 residues. V was pared by 6 bases and J by 2 bases, with 11 bases between. CDR3 region: CASRLGQTYEQYF. CDR3 bases: TGTGCCAGCAGATTAGGACAGACCTACGAGCAGTACTTC.

This chain connects TRBV20-1 to TRBJ1-5, with D possibly matching TRBD1 (5 bases). The V end was cut by 0 bases, the J end by 0 bases, with 18 bases between. The CDR3 loop spans 18 amino acids. Germline lookup yields CDR1 DFQATT and CDR2 SNEGSKA (reference sequence). DNA for the CDR3: TGCAGTGCTAGAGATCGCGAGACAGCCTTTTATAGCAATCAGCCCCAGCATTTT. Its protein is CSARDRETAFYSNQPQHF.

This clonotype was recorded at least ten times. The V gene is TRBV7-2, the J gene TRBJ2-1, with TRBD1 as a possible D gene (6 bases). The CDR3 loop spans 18 amino acids. V lost 5 bases and J lost 0, with 20 bases in between. Germline CDR1 reads SGHTA; CDR2 reads FQGNSA. CDR3 coding DNA: TGTGCCAGCAGCGAGTCCCGGGACATATGGAGCTCCTACAATGAGCAGTTCTTC. Translation gives CASSESRDIWSSYNEQFF.

In this sample, this clonotype turned up many times. The chain joins TRBV27 to TRBJ2-7, with 8 positions matching TRBD1. CDR3 length equals 14 residues. V was clipped by 1 base and J by 6 bases; unmatched bases: 5. CDR1 and CDR2 (germline): MNHEY, SMNVEV (reference sequence). The chain's CDR3 is CASSLYATGAEQYV. In DNA form, the CDR3 reads TGTGCCAGCAGTTTATACGCGACAGGGGCCGAGCAGTACGTC.